These 3 T cell receptor beta chains originate from one sample sequenced in a study of graft-versus-host responses after intestinal transplantation. These receptors' antigens are unknown. Sequencing used immunoSEQ multiplex PCR; TCRdb keeps in-frame clones, though not all of them. This table has tens of thousands of clones, 85% to 95% appearing once. The source material was unstimulated CD8+ T cells sorted from spleen or lymph node cells, sampled before transplant. Receptor source: a human donor who was the organ donor for an intestinal transplant.

V usage is TRBV7-9 and J usage is TRBJ2-7; maybe TRBD2 (5 bases). Germline lookup yields CDR1 SEHNR and CDR2 FQNEAQ (reference sequence). The V gene lost 4 bases and the J gene lost 5 bases, with 12 bases spanning the gap. This CDR3 spans 13 amino acids. CDR3: CASSWESSNEQYF. The CDR3 DNA reads as TGTGCCAGCAGCTGGGAGAGTTCCAACGAGCAGTACTTC.

V gene TRBV2 combines with J gene TRBJ2-1; D gene uncertain. Germline loops: CDR1 SNHLY, CDR2 FYNNEI. The CDR3 covers 11 residues. The ends were cut back, 6 bases at V and 4 bases at J, with 4 bases in the middle. CDR3 coding DNA: TGTGCCAGCAGGCAATACAATGAGCAGTTCTTC. Its translation: CASRQYNEQFF.

V gene TRBV28 combines with J gene TRBJ2-1; D call uncertain. Germline lookup yields CDR1 MDHEN and CDR2 SYDVKM. The CDR3 covers 14 residues. V lost 6 bases and J lost 0, with 9 bases in between. CDR3 region: CASSVRGSYNEQFF. CDR3 DNA: TGTGCCAGCAGCGTACGTGGCTCCTACAATGAGCAGTTCTTC.